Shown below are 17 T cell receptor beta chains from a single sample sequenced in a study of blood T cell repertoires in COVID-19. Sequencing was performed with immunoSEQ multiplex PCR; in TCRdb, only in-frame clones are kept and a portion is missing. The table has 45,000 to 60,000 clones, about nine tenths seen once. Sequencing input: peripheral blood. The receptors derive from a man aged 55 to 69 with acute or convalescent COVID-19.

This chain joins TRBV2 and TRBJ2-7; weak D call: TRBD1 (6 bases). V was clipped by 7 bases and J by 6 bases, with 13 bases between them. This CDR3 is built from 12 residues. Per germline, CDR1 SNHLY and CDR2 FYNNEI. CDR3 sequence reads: CASNYREGEQYF. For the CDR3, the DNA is TGTGCCAGCAATTACAGGGAAGGCGAGCAGTACTTC. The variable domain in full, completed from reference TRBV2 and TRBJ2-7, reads EPEVTQTPSHQVTQMGQEVILRCVPISNHLYFYWYRQILGQKVEFLVSFYNNEISEKSEIFDDQFSVERPDGSNFTLKIRSTKLEDSAMYFCASNYREGEQYFGPGTRLTVT.

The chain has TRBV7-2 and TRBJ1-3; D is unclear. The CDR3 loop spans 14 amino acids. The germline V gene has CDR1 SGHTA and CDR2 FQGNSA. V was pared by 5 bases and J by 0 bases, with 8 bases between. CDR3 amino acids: CASSPRVSGNTIYF. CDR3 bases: TGTGCCAGCAGCCCGAGAGTCTCTGGAAACACCATATATTTT.

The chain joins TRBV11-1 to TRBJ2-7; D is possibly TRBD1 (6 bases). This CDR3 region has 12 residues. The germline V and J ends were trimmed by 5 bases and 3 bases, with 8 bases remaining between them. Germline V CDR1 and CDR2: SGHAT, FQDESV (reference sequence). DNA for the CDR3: TGTGCCAGCAGCCTACAGGGCTACGAGCAGTACTTC. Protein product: CASSLQGYEQYF.

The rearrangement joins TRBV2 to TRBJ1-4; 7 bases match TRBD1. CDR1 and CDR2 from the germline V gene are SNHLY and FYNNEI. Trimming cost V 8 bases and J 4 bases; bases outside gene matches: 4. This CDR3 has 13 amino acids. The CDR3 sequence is CASVGQINEKLFF. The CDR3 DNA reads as TGTGCCAGCGTGGGACAGATTAATGAAAAACTGTTTTTT.

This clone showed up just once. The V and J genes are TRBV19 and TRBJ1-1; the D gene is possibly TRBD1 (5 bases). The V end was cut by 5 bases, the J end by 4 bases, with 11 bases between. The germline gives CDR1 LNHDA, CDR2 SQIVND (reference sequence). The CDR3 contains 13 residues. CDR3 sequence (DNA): TGTGCCAGTAGTCAGGGTTTGGGCACTGAAGCTTTCTTT. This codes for CASSQGLGTEAFF.

This chain's CDR3 is CAGRGSSGNTIYF. CDR3 nucleotides: TGTGCCGGAAGGGGGAGCTCTGGAAACACCATATATTTT. The chain combines TRBV2 with TRBJ1-3, with a weak D call TRBD1 (6 bases). In germline, CDR1 is SNHLY, CDR2 FYNNEI. V lost 11 bases, J lost 0 bases, and 11 bases lay in between. The CDR3 covers 13 residues.

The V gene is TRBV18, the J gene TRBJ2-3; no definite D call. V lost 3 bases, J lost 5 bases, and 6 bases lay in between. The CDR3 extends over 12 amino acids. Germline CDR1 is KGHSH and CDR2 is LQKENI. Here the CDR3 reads CASSPRGDTQYF. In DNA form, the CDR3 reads TGTGCCAGCTCACCCCGAGGAGATACGCAGTATTTT.

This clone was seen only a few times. The CDR3 sequence is CASSDRFNSPLHF. The CDR3 DNA reads as TGTGCCAGCAGTGACAGGTTTAATTCACCCCTCCACTTT. The J gene is TRBJ1-6, the V gene TRBV6-1; D unclear. V was trimmed by 3 bases and J by 6 bases, leaving 6 bases between them. This CDR3 contains 13 residues. Germline CDR1 and CDR2: MNHNS and SASEGT.

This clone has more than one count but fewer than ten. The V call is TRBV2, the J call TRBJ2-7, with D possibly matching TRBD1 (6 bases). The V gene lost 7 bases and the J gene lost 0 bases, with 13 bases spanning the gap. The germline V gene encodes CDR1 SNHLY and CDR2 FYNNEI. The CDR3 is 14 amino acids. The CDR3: CASKVTGNSYEQYF. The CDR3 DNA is TGTGCCAGCAAGGTGACAGGTAACTCCTACGAGCAGTACTTC.

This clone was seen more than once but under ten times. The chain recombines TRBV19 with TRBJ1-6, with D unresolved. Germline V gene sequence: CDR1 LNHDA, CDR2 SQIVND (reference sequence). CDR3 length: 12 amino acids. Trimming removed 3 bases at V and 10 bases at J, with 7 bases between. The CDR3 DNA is TGTGCCAGTAGTATCGCCGAGTCACCCCTCCACTTT. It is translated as CASSIAESPLHF.

CDR3 coding DNA: TGTGCCAGCGAAACAACGAACACTGAAGCTTTCTTT. Translation gives CASETTNTEAFF. J is TRBJ1-1 and V is TRBV2; D gene unclear. V shed 8 bases and J shed 1 base, with 8 bases lying between them. The V gene's germline CDR1 is SNHLY and CDR2 FYNNEI. The CDR3 is 12 residues long.

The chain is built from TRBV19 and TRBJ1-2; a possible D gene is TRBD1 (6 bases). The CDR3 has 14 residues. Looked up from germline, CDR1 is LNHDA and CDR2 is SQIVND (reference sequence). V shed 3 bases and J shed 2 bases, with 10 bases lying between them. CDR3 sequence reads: CASSMGHLNYGYTF. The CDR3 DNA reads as TGTGCCAGTAGTATGGGACACTTAAACTATGGCTACACCTTC. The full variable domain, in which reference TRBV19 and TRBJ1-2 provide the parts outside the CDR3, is DGGITQSPKYLFRKEGQNVTLSCEQNLNHDAMYWYRQDPGQGLRLIYYSQIVNDFQKGDIAEGYSVSREKKESFPLTVTSAQKNPTAFYLCASSMGHLNYGYTFGSGTRLTVV.

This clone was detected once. CDR3 sequence reads: CASEGQIYEQYF. The CDR3 DNA reads as TGTGCCAGCGAGGGACAGATCTACGAGCAGTACTTC. The chain uses TRBV28 and TRBJ2-7, with 7 bases fitting TRBD1. The CDR3 contains 12 residues. V shed 8 bases, J shed 3 bases, and the junction held 4 bases outside the gene matches. Germline assignment: CDR1 MDHEN and CDR2 SYDVKM.

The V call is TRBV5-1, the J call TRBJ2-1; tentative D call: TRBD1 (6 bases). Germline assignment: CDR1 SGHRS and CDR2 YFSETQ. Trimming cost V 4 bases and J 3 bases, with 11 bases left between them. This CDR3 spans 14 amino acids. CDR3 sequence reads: CASSRMTGYNEQFF. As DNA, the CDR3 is TGCGCCAGCAGCCGCATGACAGGCTACAATGAGCAGTTCTTC.

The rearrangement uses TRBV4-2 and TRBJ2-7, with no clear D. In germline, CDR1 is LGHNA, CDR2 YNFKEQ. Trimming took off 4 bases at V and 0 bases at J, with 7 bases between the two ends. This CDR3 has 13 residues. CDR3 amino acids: CASSPLGSYEQYF. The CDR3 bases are TGTGCCAGCAGCCCCCTAGGCTCCTACGAGCAGTACTTC.

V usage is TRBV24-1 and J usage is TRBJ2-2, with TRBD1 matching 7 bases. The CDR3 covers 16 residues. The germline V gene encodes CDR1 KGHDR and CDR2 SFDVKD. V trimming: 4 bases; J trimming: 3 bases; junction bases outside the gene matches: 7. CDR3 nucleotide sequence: TGTGCCACCAGTGAGACCCGAGGGGGCTACACCGGGGAGCTGTTTTTT. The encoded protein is CATSETRGGYTGELFF.

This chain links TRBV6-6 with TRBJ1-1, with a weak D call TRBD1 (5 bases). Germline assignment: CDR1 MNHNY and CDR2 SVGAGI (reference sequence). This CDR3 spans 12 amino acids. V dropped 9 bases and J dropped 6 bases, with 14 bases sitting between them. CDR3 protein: CASRIGGAEAFF. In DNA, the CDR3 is TGTGCCAGTAGGATCGGGGGAGCTGAAGCTTTCTTT.